The sequence of this T cell receptor beta chain was determined in a study of blood T cells in healthy people across ages. Study-level information: Template switching retrieved approximately one barcoded beta molecule for each two T cells. General study results and limits: PBMCs that were unsorted prevented a conclusive naive versus antigen-experienced comparison.

Combining a sample-barcoded 5' primer with a J-beta primer mix, a second PCR ran for 7 to 11 cycles. TCRdb passed the 5' RACE reads through MiXCR, listing each CDR3 protein once. The sample yields 1.5 million to 2 million distinct CDR3 sequences, about 39% seen once. The CDR3 has 13 amino acids. Germline V CDR1 and CDR2: SGDLS, YYNGEE. With 5 bases removed from V and 4 bases from J, the gap between germline ends came to 10 bases. Only a few counts were recorded for this clonotype. Its antigen is not identified. Donors gave around 9.3 milliliters of peripheral blood apiece. The material sequenced was blood. The chain has TRBV9 and TRBJ2-1, with unresolved D. This TCR came from a human donor in good health. CDR3 coding DNA: TGTGCCAGCAGTTATAGTAATTACAATGAGCAGTTCTTC. Protein: CASSYSNYNEQFF.